Listed here are 20 T cell receptor beta chains from one sample, sequenced in a study of early stage breast cancer tumors. Sequencing used immunoSEQ multiplex PCR; TCRdb keeps in-frame clones, though not all of them. The sample contains over 40,000 clones, 78% of which appear only once. Sequencing used blood. These receptors were obtained from a person aged 35 to 50 with breast cancer.

The chain is built from TRBV7-9 and TRBJ2-5, with 10 bases aligning to TRBD2. Unmatched junction bases numbered 7, after V lost 4 bases and J lost 2 bases. This CDR3 has 16 residues. The germline V gene has CDR1 SEHNR and CDR2 FQNEAQ (reference sequence). Here the CDR3 reads CASSSYSGRGQETQYF. The CDR3 bases are TGTGCCAGCAGCTCCTACAGCGGGAGGGGACAAGAGACCCAGTACTTC.

The V call is TRBV4-1, the J call TRBJ2-5, with no clear D. Germline V gene lookup returns CDR1 MGHRA and CDR2 YSYEKL. The V gene lost 0 bases and the J gene lost 1 base, with 6 bases spanning the gap. The CDR3 length is 14 residues. This chain's CDR3 is CASSQERAQETQYF. CDR3 nucleotide sequence: TGCGCCAGCAGCCAAGAGAGAGCCCAAGAGACCCAGTACTTC.

The rearrangement joins TRBV14 to TRBJ2-1; D is ambiguous. This CDR3 has 13 residues. V shed 2 bases and J shed 12 bases, with 14 bases lying between them. The V gene's germline CDR1 is SGHDN and CDR2 FVKESK. The CDR3 region is CASSQPDGLTQFF. The CDR3 nucleotides read TGTGCCAGCAGCCAACCGGACGGTCTAACGCAGTTCTTC. Drawing the rest from reference TRBV14 and TRBJ2-1, the complete variable domain is EAGVTQFPSHSVIEKGQTVTLRCDPISGHDNLYWYRRVMGKEIKFLLHFVKESKQDESGMPNNRFLAERTGGTYSTLKVQPAELEDSGVYFCASSQPDGLTQFFGPGTRLTVL.

The sample holds a few counts of this clone. The chain uses TRBV2 and TRBJ1-5, with D tentatively TRBD1 (5 bases). CDR1 is SNHLY, CDR2 FYNNEI, per germline. The V end was cut by 6 bases, the J end by 5 bases, with 17 bases between. This CDR3 is built from 15 residues. This chain's CDR3 is CASRGEGTGDQPQHF. CDR3 DNA sequence: TGTGCCAGCAGAGGGGAGGGGACTGGGGATCAGCCCCAGCATTTT. Using reference TRBV2 and TRBJ1-5 for the parts outside the CDR3, the full variable domain is EPEVTQTPSHQVTQMGQEVILRCVPISNHLYFYWYRQILGQKVEFLVSFYNNEISEKSEIFDDQFSVERPDGSNFTLKIRSTKLEDSAMYFCASRGEGTGDQPQHFGDGTRLSIL.

The J gene is TRBJ1-1, the V gene TRBV30, with D maybe TRBD1 (6 bases). The CDR3 has 14 residues. CDR1 GTSNPN and CDR2 SVGIG come from the germline V gene (reference sequence). V was clipped by 0 bases and J by 4 bases, with 12 bases between them. CDR3 loop: CAWSVRGGLTEAFF. The CDR3 region has the DNA TGTGCCTGGAGTGTACGCGGGGGGCTCACTGAAGCTTTCTTT.

This clone was detected only once. V usage is TRBV7-9 and J usage is TRBJ1-4, with D possibly matching TRBD1 (6 bases). The V end was cut by 6 bases, the J end by 8 bases, with 16 bases between. The CDR3 is 14 amino acids. Per germline, CDR1 SEHNR and CDR2 FQNEAQ (reference sequence). CDR3 amino acids: CASSPGDFSEKLFF. CDR3 nucleotides: TGTGCCAGCAGTCCAGGGGATTTTTCGGAAAAACTGTTTTTT.

The chain has TRBV11-2 and TRBJ2-1; possible D gene TRBD1, 6 bases. V was cut by 1 base and J by 8 bases, with 12 bases left in between. From germline, CDR1 is SGHAT and CDR2 FQNNGV. The CDR3 spans 14 residues. CDR3 nucleotides: TGTGCCAGCAGCTTAGCAGGGGTCTCTGATGAGCAGTTCTTC. Translation: CASSLAGVSDEQFF. Supplemented by reference TRBV11-2 and TRBJ2-1, the full variable domain reads EAGVAQSPRYKIIEKRQSVAFWCNPISGHATLYWYQQILGQGPKLLIQFQNNGVVDDSQLPKDRFSAERLKGVDSTLKIQPAKLEDSAVYLCASSLAGVSDEQFFGPGTRLTVL.

V and J are TRBV4-1 and TRBJ2-7; 11 bases agree with TRBD1. Germline V CDR1 and CDR2: MGHRA, YSYEKL. This CDR3 spans 18 amino acids. V was clipped by 2 bases and J by 3 bases; unmatched bases: 12. CDR3 nucleotide sequence: TGCGCCAGCAGCCAAATCTTAAGCGGGACAGGGGGACTCTACGAGCAGTACTTC. It translates to CASSQILSGTGGLYEQYF.

The chain employs TRBV6-1 and TRBJ1-2, with a possible D match to TRBD1 (6 bases). Germline V gene lookup returns CDR1 MNHNS and CDR2 SASEGT. The CDR3 has 15 residues. V lost 7 bases, J lost 2 bases, and 17 bases lay in between. CDR3: CASIGGQTVNYGYTF. The CDR3 DNA follows: TGTGCCAGCATTGGAGGACAGACGGTAAACTATGGCTACACCTTC.

Only a few counts were recorded for this clone. V and J are TRBV7-3 and TRBJ2-3; no clear D gene. Germline-derived CDR1 and CDR2 are SGHTA and FQGTGA. This CDR3 comprises 15 residues. The germline V and J ends were trimmed by 2 bases and 0 bases, with 9 bases remaining between them. The CDR3 sequence is CASSLGLTSTDTQYF. DNA for the CDR3: TGTGCCAGCAGCTTAGGGTTAACTAGCACAGATACGCAGTATTTT.

V is TRBV18 and J is TRBJ1-2; 7 bases line up with TRBD1. The CDR3 runs to 15 residues. Germline V gives CDR1 KGHSH, CDR2 LQKENI. V was pared by 3 bases and J by 8 bases, with 12 bases of the junction left unmatched. CDR3 sequence reads: CASSPPTGQGGGYTF. In nucleotides, the CDR3 is TGTGCCAGCTCACCCCCGACAGGGCAGGGAGGAGGCTACACCTTC.

V and J are TRBV19 and TRBJ1-5; D may be TRBD1 (5 bases). Germline CDR1 is LNHDA and CDR2 is SQIVND (reference sequence). V dropped 3 bases and J dropped 5 bases, with 14 bases sitting between them. The CDR3 has 15 residues. CDR3 loop: CASSIRAGTDQPQHF. In nucleotides, the CDR3 is TGTGCCAGTAGTATCCGGGCAGGGACTGATCAGCCCCAGCATTTT.

This rearrangement joins TRBV6-1 to TRBJ2-5; D may be TRBD1 (6 bases). The germline V and J ends were trimmed by 6 bases and 5 bases, with 13 bases remaining between them. The CDR3 extends over 13 amino acids. CDR1 is MNHNS and CDR2 is SASEGT in the germline V gene. The CDR3 bases are TGTGCCAGCAGACGTCAGGGGCCGGAGACCCAGTACTTC. It yields the protein CASRRQGPETQYF.

The chain recombines TRBV2 with TRBJ1-4, with D possibly being TRBD1 (6 bases). Looked up from germline, CDR1 is SNHLY and CDR2 is FYNNEI. The CDR3 sequence is 15 residues long. The ends were cut back, 4 bases at V and 2 bases at J, with 11 bases in the middle. The CDR3 protein is CASSGQVGTNEKLFF. The CDR3, as DNA: TGTGCCAGCAGTGGACAGGTTGGGACTAATGAAAAACTGTTTTTT.

This sequence joins TRBV5-4 and TRBJ2-7, with 9 bases fitting TRBD1. The CDR3 spans 19 residues. The V and J ends lost 2 bases and 3 bases, in that order; junction bases with no gene match: 18. The germline V gene has CDR1 SGHNT and CDR2 YYREEE (reference sequence). The chain's CDR3 is CASSFGDRGSRVSNYEQYF. CDR3 DNA: TGTGCCAGCAGCTTCGGAGACAGGGGGTCCCGGGTAAGCAACTACGAGCAGTACTTC.

This clone is a singleton in its sample. The rearrangement links TRBV10-2 to TRBJ2-3; tentatively, D is TRBD2 (7 bases). CDR1 and CDR2 (germline): WSHSY, SAAADI. This CDR3 spans 17 amino acids. V lost 6 bases to trimming and J lost 3 bases, with 22 bases between them. CDR3 nucleotides: TGCGCCAGCAGCCTCGGGGGGACAACTCTTGGGACAGATACGCAGTATTTT. It translates to CASSLGGTTLGTDTQYF.

The V gene is TRBV5-1, the J gene TRBJ2-3; TRBD2 matches 7 bases. The CDR3 runs 15 residues. V shed 5 bases, J shed 0 bases, and the junction held 6 bases outside the gene matches. Germline values: CDR1 SGHRS, CDR2 YFSETQ. In DNA form, the CDR3 reads TGCGCCAGCAGGCGTAGCGGGTCGAGCACAGATACGCAGTATTTT. This codes for CASRRSGSSTDTQYF.

The chain links TRBV5-6 to TRBJ1-2, with D perhaps TRBD1 (6 bases). V lost 0 bases, J lost 0 bases, and 6 bases lay in between. Germline CDR1 reads SGHDT; CDR2 reads YYEEEE. The CDR3 is made up of 14 amino acids. The CDR3 sequence: CASSLGGPNYGYTF. In nucleotides, the CDR3 is TGTGCCAGCAGCTTGGGGGGGCCTAACTATGGCTACACCTTC.

This clone appeared a single time. V and J are TRBV9 and TRBJ2-1, with unresolved D. This CDR3 has 14 residues. Trimming shortened V by 4 bases and J by 0 bases, and 8 bases separated the two germline ends. From germline, CDR1 is SGDLS and CDR2 YYNGEE. This chain's CDR3 is CASSPPNSYNEQFF. DNA for the CDR3: TGTGCCAGCAGCCCTCCAAACTCCTACAATGAGCAGTTCTTC.

The chain is built from TRBV7-2 and TRBJ2-5; 10 nucleotides line up with TRBD2. The V gene's germline CDR1 is SGHTA and CDR2 FQGNSA. After removal of 3 bases from V and 5 bases from J, the junction contained 3 bases not matched to a gene. The CDR3 has 14 amino acids. The CDR3 loop is CASSFLAGAETQYF. Here the CDR3 DNA reads TGTGCCAGCAGCTTCCTAGCGGGAGCCGAGACCCAGTACTTC.